This T cell receptor (beta chain) was captured in a study of regulatory T cells in long-lasting Graves disease. The study, taken as a whole, reports: New patients shared fewer public clonotypes (over 900) than persistent patients did (roughly 2,500).

This clonotype occurred many times. Its antigen remains unknown. Per germline, CDR1 SGHRS and CDR2 YFSETQ. The CDR3 runs to 15 residues. The ends lost 6 bases at V and 1 base at J; junction bases unmatched: 9. The time point here: newly diagnosed GD, antithyroid drugs for less than 3 months. PBMCs were the source of the RNA used for TCR sequencing. Arm-PCR with iRepertoire HTBI primers amplified the CDR3 regions for these TCR beta libraries. One entry per CDR3 protein, called by TCRdb with MiXCR from the multiplex PCR reads. The data hold more than 400,000 distinct CDR3 sequences, with less than 20% observed a single time. These same records also appear under a second study, on T cells in Graves' hyperthyroidism and ophthalmopathy. That publication notes: The HTBI primer set was used in a first-round RT-PCR of the TCR CDR3.

The chain links TRBV5-1 to TRBJ2-7; TRBD1 agrees at 8 bases. This clonotype was obtained from a woman aged 30 to 39 with Graves disease. The material was peripheral blood mononuclear cells (PBMCs), obtained at new diagnosis, from a patient treated with antithyroid drugs. CDR3 residues: CASTPGDRISYEQYF. CDR3 nucleotide sequence: TGCGCCAGCACCCCGGGGGACAGGATATCCTACGAGCAGTACTTC.